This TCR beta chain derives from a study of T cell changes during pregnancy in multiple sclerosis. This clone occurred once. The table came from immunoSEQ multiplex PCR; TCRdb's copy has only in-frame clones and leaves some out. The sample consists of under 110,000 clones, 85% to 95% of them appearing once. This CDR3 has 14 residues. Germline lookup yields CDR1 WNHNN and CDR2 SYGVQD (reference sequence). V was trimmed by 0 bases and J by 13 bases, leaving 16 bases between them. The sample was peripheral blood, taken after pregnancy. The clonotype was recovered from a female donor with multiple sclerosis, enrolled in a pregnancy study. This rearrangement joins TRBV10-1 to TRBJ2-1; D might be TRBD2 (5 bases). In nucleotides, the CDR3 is TGCGCCAGCAGTGAGTCCGGACTGCCCGGGCGCCAGTTCTTC. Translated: CASSESGLPGRQFF.